This T cell receptor beta chain is from a study of TIL therapy for anti-PD-1-resistant metastatic lung cancer. The study's findings and limits: This highly selected cohort may not generalize to typical lung cancer patients.

Specified time point: pre-treatment sample, taken before nivolumab and TIL therapy. Tumor tissue came from excised metastases, mostly pleural nodules or supraclavicular lymph nodes. The immunoSEQ assay was v3. Survey-level samples got approximately 2 million read pairs; deep-level samples got about 5-6 million. Some clones are missing from TCRdb's copy, which holds only in-frame ones; the method was immunoSEQ multiplex PCR. The sample shows about 100,000 clones, under 70% of them seen only once. With respect to this clone: The antigen is unknown.

The sequencing used tumor tissue, collected at baseline. The TCR comes from a person between 25 and 80 years old with non-small cell lung cancer.

The CDR3 is CASSLGHYSNQPQHF. In DNA form, the CDR3 reads TGTGCCAGCAGCCTGGGACACTATAGCAATCAGCCCCAGCATTTT. The V gene is TRBV3-1 (or the pseudogene TRBV3-2), the J gene TRBJ1-5; D is perhaps TRBD1 (6 bases). This CDR3 has 15 amino acids. The V end lost 4 bases, the J end lost 0 bases, and 10 bases lay between the germline ends. Per germline, CDR1 LGHDT and CDR2 YNNKEL (reference sequence).